This TCR beta chain was found in a study of Ad26.COV2.S vaccination and SARS-CoV-2 variants. Study-level information: Ad26.COV2.S was injected intramuscularly once or twice, 56 days apart.

Profiled with immunoSEQ multiplex PCR; TCRdb holds only in-frame clones, not every one. The data hold hundreds of thousands of clones, with about 88% observed a single time. The CDR3 runs 12 residues. The germline CDR1 and CDR2 sequences are MGHRA and YSYEKL. V was clipped by 2 bases and J by 2 bases, with 4 bases between them. The sample's treatment: roughly 19 received Ad26.COV2.S at low or high dose, single or two shots; several received placebo; per-sample allocation not given. Sample collection was performed on day 63 after the first vaccine or placebo injection. This chain joins TRBV4-1 and TRBJ2-7, with unresolved D. Sequencing was performed on peripheral blood, taken in a trial of Ad26.COV2.S vaccine versus placebo. The sequence was collected from a person aged 18-65 years who received the Ad26.COV2.S COVID-19 vaccine or a placebo. CDR3 sequence (DNA): TGCGCCAGCAGCCAATGGACCTACGAGCAGTACGTC. Residues: CASSQWTYEQYV.